The rows below give T cell receptor beta chains drawn from one sample of a study of technical replicates of blood from several donors. Profiled with immunoSEQ multiplex PCR; TCRdb holds only in-frame clones, not every one. The repertoire includes tens of thousands of clones, roughly 96% of them detected once, and roughly 0.21% sits in the top ten. The sample was T cells isolated from PBMCs. These receptor sequences come from a human donor in good health. The CDR3 runs from the conserved cysteine through the conserved F or W. The D gene is left open where the match is weak. Clone size is given for some rows only: seen once, a few or many times, or a class if the clone is expanded.

TRBJ1-2,TRBD1,NA,TRBV6-1,17,CASSDRTGGPKNYGYTF,TGTGCCAGCAGTGATCGGACAGGGGGACCCAAGAACTATGGCTACACCTTC
TRBJ2-5,NA,NA,TRBV5-1,15,CASSLGGGGPETQYF,TGCGCCAGCAGCTTGGGTGGCGGGGGCCCAGAGACCCAGTACTTC
TRBJ2-7,TRBD1,NA,TRBV11-1,15,CASSLGQGPRNEQYF,TGTGCCAGCAGCTTAGGACAGGGGCCAAGGAACGAGCAGTACTTC
TRBJ1-5,NA,NA,TRBV28,15,CASSFGEDNNQPQHF,TGTGCCAGCAGTTTCGGGGAAGATAACAATCAGCCCCAGCATTTT
TRBJ1-2,TRBD1,NA,TRBV19,13,CASSIGQGNGYTF,TGTGCCAGTAGTATAGGACAGGGGAATGGCTACACCTTC
TRBJ2-3,NA,NA,TRBV9,15,CASSVAGDKGDTQYF,TGTGCCAGCAGCGTAGCGGGGGATAAGGGAGATACGCAGTATTTT
TRBJ1-2,TRBD1,NA,TRBV5-1,15,CASSLAGTGDYGYTF,TGCGCCAGCAGCTTGGCCGGGACAGGAGACTATGGCTACACCTTC
TRBJ1-1,NA,NA,TRBV27,13,CASSLRGVTEAFF,TGTGCCAGCAGTTTGCGGGGGGTCACTGAAGCTTTCTTT
TRBJ1-2,NA,NA,TRBV7-9,15,CASSLVAGGSYGYTF,TGTGCCAGCAGCTTAGTCGCTGGGGGCAGCTATGGCTACACCTTC
TRBJ1-2,NA,NA,TRBV30,13,CAWSVLRELGYTF,TGTGCCTGGAGTGTATTACGGGAGCTTGGCTACACCTTC
TRBJ2-5,TRBD2,NA,TRBV5-4,17,CASSLEGLAGVKETQYF,TGTGCCAGCAGCTTGGAGGGACTAGCGGGAGTAAAAGAGACCCAGTACTTC
TRBJ2-2,NA,NA,TRBV2,13,CASSLQFTGELFF,TGTGCCAGCAGTTTACAATTCACCGGGGAGCTGTTTTTT
TRBJ2-5,TRBD2,NA,TRBV9,15,CASSVGLADQETQYF,TGTGCCAGCAGCGTAGGCCTAGCGGACCAAGAGACCCAGTACTTC
TRBJ1-1,NA,NA,TRBV28,12,CASSPTGLTAFF,TGTGCCAGCAGTCCCACAGGGCTAACAGCTTTCTTT
TRBJ2-3,TRBD2,NA,TRBV27,15,CASSPLAGGTDTQYF,TGTGCCAGCAGCCCTCTAGCGGGGGGCACAGATACGCAGTATTTT
TRBJ2-5,TRBD2,NA,TRBV27,16,CASRASGGIYQETQYF,TGTGCCAGCAGAGCTAGCGGGGGGATATACCAAGAGACCCAGTACTTC
TRBJ2-1,TRBD2,NA,TRBV27,15,CASKKGIAGGFEQFF,TGTGCCAGCAAGAAAGGGATAGCGGGAGGGTTTGAGCAGTTCTTC
TRBJ2-1,NA,NA,TRBV28,14,CASTFRLGYNEQFF,TGTGCCAGCACCTTCCGACTAGGCTACAATGAGCAGTTCTTC
TRBJ2-7,TRBD1,NA,TRBV18,13,CASSDRVGSEQYF,TGTGCCAGCTCGGACAGGGTTGGCAGCGAGCAGTACTTC
TRBJ2-5,NA,NA,TRBV5-1,16,CASSFGGYGGQETQYF,TGCGCCAGCAGCTTTGGAGGTTACGGGGGACAAGAGACCCAGTACTTC
TRBJ1-2,TRBD1,NA,TRBV6-5,15,CASSLHDRGLDGYTF,TGTGCCAGCAGTTTACACGACAGGGGGCTGGATGGCTACACCTTC
TRBJ2-1,TRBD2,NA,TRBV4-1,16,CASSLGGLADHNEQFF,TGCGCCAGCAGCCTAGGGGGACTAGCGGATCACAATGAGCAGTTCTTC
TRBJ2-1,NA,NA,TRBV28,16,CASSFSRSGGLHEQFF,TGTGCCAGCAGTTTCTCCCGTTCAGGAGGACTACATGAGCAGTTCTTC
TRBJ1-2,TRBD1,once,TRBV7-9,15,CASSAPDRGNYGYTF,TGTGCCAGCAGCGCCCCGGACAGGGGTAACTATGGCTACACCTTC
TRBJ1-2,TRBD1,NA,TRBV7-3,13,CASSTRTGDGYTF,TGTGCCAGCAGCACTCGGACAGGGGATGGCTACACCTTC
TRBJ1-2,NA,NA,TRBV18,13,CASSPPGLVGYTF,TGTGCCAGCTCACCTCCAGGGCTGGTAGGCTACACCTTC
TRBJ2-3,TRBD1,once,TRBV7-9,14,CASSARGPADTQYF,TGTGCCAGCAGCGCCAGGGGGCCGGCAGATACGCAGTATTTT
TRBJ2-2,TRBD2,NA,TRBV7-8,16,CASSSGLGLNTGELFF,TGTGCCAGCAGCTCTGGACTAGGACTGAACACCGGGGAGCTGTTTTTT
TRBJ2-5,TRBD2,NA,TRBV28,12,CAIIEREGPQYF,TGTGCCATAATTGAGCGGGAGGGCCCCCAGTACTTC
TRBJ2-2,TRBD2,NA,TRBV6-6,15,CASSLLAGGTGELFF,TGTGCCAGCAGTTTACTAGCGGGAGGGACCGGGGAGCTGTTTTTT
TRBJ2-7,NA,NA,TRBV6-1,12,CASSGQAYEQYF,TGTGCCAGCAGTGGGCAGGCCTACGAGCAGTACTTC
TRBJ2-7,TRBD1,NA,TRBV5-1,15,CASSLGGGLSYEQYF,TGCGCCAGCAGCTTGGGAGGGGGCCTCTCCTACGAGCAGTACTTC
TRBJ2-3,NA,NA,TRBV27,11,CASVPTDTQYF,TGTGCCAGCGTCCCTACAGATACGCAGTATTTT
TRBJ1-3,NA,NA,TRBV28,13,CASSWGERNTIYF,TGTGCCAGCAGTTGGGGGGAACGAAACACCATATATTTT
TRBJ2-1,TRBD1,NA,TRBV28,17,CASSLDPTGGSYNEQFF,TGTGCCAGCAGTTTAGACCCAACAGGGGGCTCCTACAATGAGCAGTTCTTC
TRBJ2-5,TRBD2,NA,TRBV4-2,17,CASSQDLLAGGGETQYF,TGTGCCAGCAGCCAAGATTTGCTAGCGGGGGGAGGAGAGACCCAGTACTTC
TRBJ2-7,NA,NA,TRBV7-9,17,CASSLPISTQQGPPRYF,TGTGCCAGCAGCTTACCTATTTCTACGCAACAGGGCCCACCCCGGTACTTC
TRBJ1-6,NA,NA,TRBV30,15,CAWSVFGGLNSPLHF,TGTGCCTGGAGTGTCTTTGGAGGCCTGAATTCACCCCTCCACTTT
TRBJ1-1,NA,NA,TRBV6-1,15,CASSDNWRENTEAFF,TGTGCCAGCAGTGATAATTGGCGGGAGAACACTGAAGCTTTCTTT
TRBJ2-7,TRBD1,NA,TRBV28,15,CASSSGTGVSYEQYF,TGTGCCAGCAGCTCCGGGACAGGGGTGTCCTACGAGCAGTACTTC
TRBJ1-1,NA,once,TRBV10-2,16,CASSESTGRRRSEAFF,TGCGCCAGCAGTGAGTCGACGGGTCGTCGACGTTCTGAAGCTTTCTTT
TRBJ2-1,NA,NA,TRBV10-2,15,CASSESSLGADWQFF,TGCGCCAGCAGTGAGTCCTCTCTTGGTGCGGACTGGCAGTTCTTC
TRBJ2-7,TRBD1,NA,TRBV28,15,CASREGGSTTYEQYF,TGTGCCAGCAGAGAAGGGGGCTCCACTACCTACGAGCAGTACTTC
TRBJ1-4,NA,NA,TRBV19,15,CASSRDRATNEKLFF,TGTGCCAGTAGCCGAGACAGAGCAACTAATGAAAAACTGTTTTTT
TRBJ2-3,NA,NA,TRBV27,12,CASSFGGDTQYF,TGTGCCAGCAGTTTCGGGGGAGATACGCAGTATTTT
TRBJ2-7,TRBD2,NA,TRBV27,13,CASSLGLAYEQYF,TGTGCCAGCAGTTTAGGACTAGCCTACGAGCAGTACTTC
TRBJ1-1,NA,NA,TRBV28,14,CASSAGFTAREAFF,TGTGCCAGCAGTGCGGGTTTTACCGCGCGTGAAGCTTTCTTT
TRBJ1-2,NA,NA,TRBV6-6,15,CASSYSRGSPYGYTF,TGTGCCAGCAGTTACTCGCGAGGGTCCCCCTATGGCTACACCTTC
TRBJ2-7,NA,once,TRBV5-1,14,CASSPGDTSYEQYF,TGCGCCAGCAGCCCAGGGGACACAAGCTACGAGCAGTACTTC
TRBJ1-1,NA,NA,TRBV28,14,CASSSTGRNTEAFF,TGTGCCAGCAGTTCGACAGGAAGGAACACTGAAGCTTTCTTT
TRBJ1-1,NA,NA,TRBV5-8,13,CASSLMPDTEAFF,TGTGCCAGCAGCTTGATGCCAGACACTGAAGCTTTCTTT
TRBJ2-1,NA,once,TRBV5-1,12,CASSLAPNEQFF,TGCGCCAGCAGCTTGGCTCCTAATGAGCAGTTCTTC
TRBJ2-5,NA,NA,TRBV5-4,14,CASSLVSRQETQYF,TGTGCCAGCAGCTTGGTTTCCCGCCAAGAGACCCAGTACTTC
TRBJ2-7,TRBD2,NA,TRBV7-9,17,CASSFGGRTSGSSEQYF,TGTGCCAGCAGCTTCGGGGGGCGGACTAGCGGGAGCTCCGAGCAGTACTTC
TRBJ2-2,NA,NA,TRBV27,15,CASSISTSPTGELFF,TGTGCCAGCAGCATTAGTACCTCCCCCACCGGGGAGCTGTTTTTT
TRBJ1-4,NA,NA,TRBV19,18,CASSIDQRFYSEGEKLFF,TGTGCCAGTAGTATAGATCAGAGGTTTTACTCAGAAGGAGAAAAACTGTTTTTT
TRBJ1-1,NA,NA,TRBV29-1,11,CSVPRGGEAFF,TGCAGCGTGCCGCGGGGAGGGGAGGCTTTCTTT